The subject of this entry is one T cell receptor (beta chain). The antigen is unknown. These data come from a study of shared clonotypes between healthy human individuals. Study-wide results and caveats: Researchers sampled only blood; tissue repertoires likely differ.

A deep-level run was used for the assay. Authors' processing steps: ImmunoSEQ sequences covered only the junction and lacked quality scores; filtering therefore differed. Clones were sequenced by immunoSEQ multiplex PCR, and TCRdb holds only the in-frame ones, with some missing. The V and J calls and clone size come from that table; D and trimming were worked out from the DNA. The sample lists approximately 440,000 clones, approximately 71% occurring once. The CDR3 loop spans 18 amino acids. The J segment lost 2 bases and the V segment lost 5 bases, leaving 13 bases of the junction unmatched. From germline, CDR1 is LNHDA and CDR2 SQIVND (reference sequence).

The clonotype was recovered from a woman aged 40 to 50 in good health. Some clones in this sample may be carry-over from other donors' samples. What was sequenced was PBMCs. The chain is built from TRBV19 and TRBJ2-3; 10 bases fit TRBD2. CDR3 DNA: TGTGCCAGTAGTCCTCTCAGCGGACTAGCGGCTACCACAGATACGCAGTATTTT. Amino acids: CASSPLSGLAATTDTQYF.